This T cell receptor (beta chain) was recorded in a study of blood T cells in healthy people across ages (dated by TCRdb to between 2014 and 2016). Notes on the research overall: In model experiments, template switching captured about one uniquely barcoded TCR beta cDNA molecule for every two T cells. Age-related changes in TCR beta repertoire diversity were measured in the study by deep sequencing normalized with unique cDNA molecular identifiers. Four age groups were formed from the donors: young (average approximately 16 years), middle-aged (around 39), aged (roughly 59) and long-lived (less than 85). To avoid experimental bias, donors of different ages were spread randomly across the sequencing lanes. Using the same blood draw, the study looked at two additional independent replicas of 1 million unique cDNA reads for two donors, one aged 18 to 30 and the other aged 80 or older. Summary of the overall study and its limitations: There was a strong correlation between observed TCR beta diversity and the percentage of naive T cells measured by flow cytometry. Bulk unsorted PBMC profiling prevented conclusive comparison of naive and antigen-experienced compartments. Observed TCR beta diversity per million T cells fell roughly linearly with age, and a significant reduction was already apparent by age roughly 40. Estimates of total diversity from one million sequenced T cells were regarded as lower bounds and underestimates. Because donor CMV infection status was unknown, age-related changes in expanded clonotypes were potentially confounded. Compared with the aged group, more naive CD4+ T cells, fewer expanded clones and increased TCR diversity were shown by the long-lived group, suggesting age selection.

As for this clonotype: There is no known antigen for this receptor. No base qualities exist here, and no much larger clone lies one base off it.

Donors were 30 to 45 systemically healthy Caucasian individuals from Russia aged about 6 to 100 years. Roughly 10 milliliters of peripheral blood were collected from each donor into EDTA-treated Vacutainer tubes. PBMCs were isolated by Ficoll-Paque density-gradient centrifugation, with at least 7 million obtained per sample. Total RNA was extracted from PBMCs with Trizol reagent, with at least 5.5 micrograms obtained per sample. For every donor, an aliquot of PBMCs went through flow cytometry to measure the percentages of naive CD45RAhigh/CD27high T cells. Libraries were built with 5' RACE. Data came from an Illumina HiSeq 2500. A second PCR of roughly 6 to 11 cycles was performed with a sample-barcoded 5' primer and a J-beta primer mix. A template-switch 5' adaptor carrying 12 random nucleotides introduced a unique molecular identifier onto each TCR beta cDNA molecule. At least 2.5 million CDR3-containing paired-end reads were obtained from each sample. All of the RNA was converted into first-strand cDNA using the Mint cDNA synthesis kit, with a TRBC-specific oligonucleotide serving as the primer. Following uracil-DNA glycosylase treatment, all cDNA underwent a first 18-cycle PCR with the universal primers M1SS and BC2_uni_R. The paper's processing steps were these. For normalization, 1 million high-quality reads were randomly selected from each sample, with every read carrying a distinct molecular identifier. Reads sharing molecular identifiers were discarded rather than binned into consensus sequences. CDR3 identification, clonotype clustering and error correction used MiTCR with a Q25 quality threshold and the strictest error-elimination algorithm. Lower-bound total TCR beta diversity was estimated with a nonparametric unseen species model using Euler transformation. Using fastp at Q25 and MiXCR, TCRdb reprocessed the public reads and kept productive beta chains. Entries that share a CDR3 protein sequence are merged under the most common genes and DNA. TCRdb, not the original authors, processed these V and J calls. The sample table holds about 380,000 distinct CDR3 sequences, of which approximately 51% were seen once. The ten largest clonotypes hold under 60% of the sample.

The CDR3 contains 15 residues, cysteine and phenylalanine counted. The only DNA kept is the CDR3, 45 bases in frame from the first base. Sequences SGHTA (CDR1) and FQGNSA (CDR2) are obtained from the germline V gene. The sequence links TRBV7-2 to TRBJ2-5; perhaps TRBD2 is the D gene, with 7 bases matching. TRBJ2-7 matches the DNA end more closely, so the J call is doubtful. The sequencing sample was made of blood. The clonotype comes from a man in his 60s in good health. The CDR3 reads CASSLEGGGSYEQYF. The DNA sequence is as follows: TGTGCCAGCAGCTTAGAGGGGGGCGGGAGCTACGAGCAGTACTTC.